These 19 T cell receptor beta chains were sequenced from one sample in a study of blood T cell repertoires in COVID-19. Produced via immunoSEQ multiplex PCR; TCRdb's table is partial and in-frame only. The repertoire holds 95,000 to 150,000 clones, with about 87% as singletons. Sample: peripheral blood. These receptors came from a woman in her fifties or sixties with acute or convalescent COVID-19.

The chain is built from TRBV19 and TRBJ2-2; 7 bases align to TRBD2. Germline values: CDR1 LNHDA, CDR2 SQIVND (reference sequence). J was trimmed by 4 bases and V by 5 bases; bases with no gene match: 10. This CDR3 is 16 amino acids long. The CDR3 region has the DNA TGTGCCAGTAGTGACTTAACCCAGCGGGGCACCGGGGAGCTGTTTTTT. Its translation: CASSDLTQRGTGELFF.

The J gene is TRBJ2-3, the V gene TRBV7-2, with D uncertain. V lost 5 bases and J 7 bases, leaving 16 bases between the germline ends. The length of the CDR3 is 14 residues. Germline CDR1 reads SGHTA; CDR2 reads FQGNSA. CDR3 protein: CASSRGGNGYTQYF. For the CDR3, the DNA is TGTGCCAGCAGCCGCGGTGGCAATGGGTATACGCAGTATTTT. Complete variable domain (other parts from reference TRBV7-2 and TRBJ2-3): GAGVSQSPSNKVTEKGKDVELRCDPISGHTALYWYRQSLGQGLEFLIYFQGNSAPDKSGLPSDRFSAERTGGSVSTLTIQRTQQEDSAVYLCASSRGGNGYTQYFGPGTRLTVL.

The chain is built from TRBV5-4 and TRBJ2-3; 9 positions match TRBD2. Looked up from germline, CDR1 is SGHNT and CDR2 is YYREEE (reference sequence). The CDR3 is 16 residues long. J lost 6 bases, V lost 0 bases, and 8 bases had no gene match. This chain's CDR3 is CASSLEAGGGSDTQYF. CDR3 coding DNA: TGTGCCAGCAGCTTGGAAGCGGGGGGTGGTTCGGATACGCAGTATTTT.

This rearrangement joins TRBV6-2 or TRBV6-3 to TRBJ1-5, with D perhaps matching TRBD1 (5 bases). This CDR3 has 14 residues. With 6 bases removed from V and 7 bases from J, the gap between germline ends came to 16 bases. CDR1 is MNHEY and CDR2 is SVGEGT in the germline V gene. Here the CDR3 reads CASSSRGDLQPQHF. DNA for the CDR3: TGTGCCAGCAGCAGCCGGGGGGATCTACAGCCCCAGCATTTT.

The V call is TRBV7-2, the J call TRBJ2-7; D may be TRBD2 (6 bases). This CDR3 comprises 14 residues. Germline CDR1 and CDR2: SGHTA and FQGNSA. V was trimmed by 0 bases and J by 7 bases, leaving 13 bases between them. The CDR3, as DNA: TGTGCCAGCAGCTTAGCGTTGCAGGGAGGAGAGCAGTACTTC. Amino acid sequence: CASSLALQGGEQYF.

The V and J genes are TRBV4-3 and TRBJ1-2; D gene unclear. CDR1 LGHNA and CDR2 YSLEER come from the germline V gene. Trimming took 4 bases from V and 3 from J, leaving 12 bases between them. The CDR3 is made up of 14 amino acids. The CDR3 reads CASSRLLKDYGYTF. The CDR3 DNA sequence: TGCGCCAGCAGCCGACTACTTAAGGACTATGGCTACACCTTC.

This clone was detected once. The chain combines TRBV5-1 with TRBJ2-7, with 7 bases fitting TRBD1. V dropped 0 bases and J dropped 5; count of bases not matched to a gene: 5. The CDR3 is 14 amino acids. The germline V gene encodes CDR1 SGHRS and CDR2 YFSETQ. The CDR3 reads CASSLGQGENEQYF. As DNA, the CDR3 is TGCGCCAGCAGCTTGGGACAGGGAGAGAACGAGCAGTACTTC. The whole variable domain, filled in from reference TRBV5-1 and TRBJ2-7, reads KAGVTQTPRYLIKTRGQQVTLSCSPISGHRSVSWYQQTPGQGLQFLFEYFSETQRNKGNFPGRFSGRQFSNSRSEMNVSTLELGDSALYLCASSLGQGENEQYFGPGTRLTVT.

V usage is TRBV4-1 and J usage is TRBJ1-1, with D hard to call. The V end lost 2 bases, the J end lost 4 bases, and 14 bases lay between the germline ends. Germline CDR1 MGHRA, CDR2 YSYEKL. There are 15 residues in the CDR3. The CDR3 bases are TGCGCCAGCAGCCAAACGACATCCGAGGGCACTGAAGCTTTCTTT. It specifies CASSQTTSEGTEAFF.

The rearrangement uses TRBV24-1 and TRBJ1-2; D possibly corresponds to TRBD1 (5 bases). Trimming took off 1 base at V and 8 bases at J, with 10 bases between the two ends. Germline CDR1 and CDR2: KGHDR and SFDVKD. The CDR3 contains 13 residues. The CDR3 nucleotides are TGTGCCACCAGTGATTTTATGGGACTAGGCTACACCTTC. Translating it yields CATSDFMGLGYTF.

The gene calls are TRBV7-2 and TRBJ2-2, with 10 bases that match TRBD2. Trimming at V came to 3 bases and at J to 3 bases, leaving 7 bases not matched to a gene. Germline lookup yields CDR1 SGHTA and CDR2 FQGNSA. The CDR3 length is 17 residues. The CDR3 DNA is TGTGCCAGCAGCTTCGCGCTAGCGGGGGTAGACACCGGGGAGCTGTTTTTT. It encodes CASSFALAGVDTGELFF.

This clone was counted only a few times. J is TRBJ2-7 and V is TRBV6-5; a possible D gene is TRBD1 (6 bases). The V gene's germline CDR1 is MNHEY and CDR2 SVGAGI. The CDR3 has 14 residues. The V end was cut by 7 bases, the J end by 3 bases, with 16 bases between. Here the CDR3 reads CASTIQGSSYEQYF. The CDR3 nucleotides are TGTGCCAGCACCATACAGGGCTCCAGCTACGAGCAGTACTTC.

The chain uses TRBV18 and TRBJ2-3; 8 nucleotides agree with TRBD2. This CDR3 comprises 15 residues. The germline CDR1 and CDR2 sequences are KGHSH and LQKENI. J lost 4 bases, V lost 5 bases, and 8 bases had no gene match. CDR3 in DNA: TGTGCCAGCTCAATCGGACTAGCAAGTCCAGATACGCAGTATTTT. Translated, it gives CASSIGLASPDTQYF.

The chain links TRBV7-3 to TRBJ1-2; TRBD1 aligns across 7 bases. The germline V gene has CDR1 SGHTA and CDR2 FQGTGA. With V trimmed by 5 bases and J by 4 bases, 4 bases remained unmatched. This CDR3 comprises 13 residues. The CDR3 DNA reads as TGTGCCAGCAGCCCTACAGGGGTCTATGGCTACACCTTC. This sequence encodes CASSPTGVYGYTF.

J is TRBJ1-2 and V is TRBV7-8; 8 bases fit TRBD1. CDR3 size: 14 residues. V lost 5 bases and J lost 7; bases outside the gene matches: 9. CDR1 and CDR2 (germline): SGHVS, FQNEAQ. The CDR3 protein is CASSPKSTGAGYTF. CDR3 DNA: TGTGCCAGCAGCCCCAAATCGACAGGGGCTGGCTACACCTTC.

CDR3 DNA: TGCGCCAGCAGCTTGGCCAGCGGGAGGATTTATGAGCAGTTCTTC. Translation: CASSLASGRIYEQFF. The gene calls are TRBV5-1 and TRBJ2-1; 9 nucleotides agree with TRBD2. The CDR3 runs 15 residues. CDR1 SGHRS and CDR2 YFSETQ come from the germline V gene. The V gene end was trimmed by 0 bases and the J gene end by 8 bases; junction bases not matched to a gene: 6. The variable domain in full, with the rest retrieved from reference TRBV5-1 and TRBJ2-1, is KAGVTQTPRYLIKTRGQQVTLSCSPISGHRSVSWYQQTPGQGLQFLFEYFSETQRNKGNFPGRFSGRQFSNSRSEMNVSTLELGDSALYLCASSLASGRIYEQFFGPGTRLTVL.

The V gene is TRBV3-1 (or the pseudogene TRBV3-2), the J gene TRBJ2-5; a possible D gene is TRBD2 (6 bases). This CDR3 is 15 amino acids long. The germline V gene encodes CDR1 LGHDT and CDR2 YNNKEL (reference sequence). V lost 0 bases to trimming and J lost 6 bases, with 14 bases between them. The CDR3: CASSQEIRGGKTQYF. DNA for the CDR3: TGTGCCAGCAGCCAAGAAATAAGAGGAGGGAAGACCCAGTACTTC.

This chain uses TRBV30 with TRBJ2-1; D is possibly TRBD1 (5 bases). Germline lookup yields CDR1 GTSNPN and CDR2 SVGIG (reference sequence). The CDR3 is 14 amino acids. Trimming removed 8 bases from V and 1 base from J, with 15 bases in between. CDR3 protein: CALQDTPSYNEQFF. In DNA form, the CDR3 reads TGTGCCCTACAGGACACCCCTTCCTACAATGAGCAGTTCTTC.

CDR3 in amino acids: CASSQEGQSEAFF. Written as DNA, the CDR3 is TGCGCCAGCAGCCAAGAGGGACAGTCTGAAGCTTTCTTT. The chain is built from TRBV4-3 and TRBJ1-1; 7 positions agree with TRBD1. Germline trimming cut 0 bases from V and 6 bases from J; bases unmatched to any gene: 1. CDR1 LGHNA and CDR2 YSLEER come from the germline V gene. CDR3 length: 13 residues.

The chain combines TRBV7-9 with TRBJ2-7, with TRBD1 identical over 11 bases. CDR1 and CDR2 (germline): SEHNR, FQNEAQ (reference sequence). The CDR3 is made up of 14 amino acids. With V trimmed by 6 bases and J by 4 bases, 5 bases remained unmatched. The DNA for the CDR3 is TGTGCCAGCAGATCGGACAGGGGGCCGTACGAGCAGTACTTC. It yields the protein CASRSDRGPYEQYF.